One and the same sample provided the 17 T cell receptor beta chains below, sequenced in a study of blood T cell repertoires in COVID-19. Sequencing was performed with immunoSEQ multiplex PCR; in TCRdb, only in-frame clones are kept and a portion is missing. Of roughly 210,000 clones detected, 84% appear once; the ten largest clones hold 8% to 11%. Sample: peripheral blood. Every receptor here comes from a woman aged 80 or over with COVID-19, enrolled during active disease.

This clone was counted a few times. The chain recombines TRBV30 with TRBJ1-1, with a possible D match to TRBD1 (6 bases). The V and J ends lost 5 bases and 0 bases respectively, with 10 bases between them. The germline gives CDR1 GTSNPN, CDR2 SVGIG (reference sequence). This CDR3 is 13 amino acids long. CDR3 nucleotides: TGTGCCTGGTCAGGGGCATTGAACACTGAAGCTTTCTTT. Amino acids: CAWSGALNTEAFF.

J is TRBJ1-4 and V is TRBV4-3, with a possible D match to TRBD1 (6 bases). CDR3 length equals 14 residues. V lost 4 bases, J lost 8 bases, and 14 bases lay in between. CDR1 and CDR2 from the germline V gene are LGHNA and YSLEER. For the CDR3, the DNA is TGCGCCAGCAGCCCGGATCAGGGGAGAGAAAAACTGTTTTTT. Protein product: CASSPDQGREKLFF.

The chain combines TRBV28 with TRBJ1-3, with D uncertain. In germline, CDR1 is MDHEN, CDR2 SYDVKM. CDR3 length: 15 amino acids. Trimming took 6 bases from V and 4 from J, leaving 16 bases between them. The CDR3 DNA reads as TGTGCCAGCAGCTCCCCAGGCCTTCGGGGAAACACCATATATTTT. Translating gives CASSSPGLRGNTIYF.

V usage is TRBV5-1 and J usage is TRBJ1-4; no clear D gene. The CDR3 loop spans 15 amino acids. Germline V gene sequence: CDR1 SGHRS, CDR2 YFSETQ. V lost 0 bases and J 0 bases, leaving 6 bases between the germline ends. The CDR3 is CASSLAPSTNEKLFF. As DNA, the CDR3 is TGCGCCAGCAGCTTGGCCCCCTCAACTAATGAAAAACTGTTTTTT.

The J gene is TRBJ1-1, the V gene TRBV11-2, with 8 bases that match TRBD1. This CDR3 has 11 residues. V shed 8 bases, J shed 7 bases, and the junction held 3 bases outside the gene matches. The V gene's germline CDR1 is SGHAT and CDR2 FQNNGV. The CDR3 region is CASDRGGEAFF. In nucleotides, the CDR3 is TGTGCCAGCGACAGGGGTGGTGAAGCTTTCTTT.

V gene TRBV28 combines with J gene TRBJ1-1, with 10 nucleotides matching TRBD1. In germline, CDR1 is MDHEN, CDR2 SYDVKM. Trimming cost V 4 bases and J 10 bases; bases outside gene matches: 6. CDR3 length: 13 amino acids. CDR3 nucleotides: TGTGCCAGCAGTTCCGGGACAGGGGAGGTAGCTTTCTTT. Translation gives CASSSGTGEVAFF.

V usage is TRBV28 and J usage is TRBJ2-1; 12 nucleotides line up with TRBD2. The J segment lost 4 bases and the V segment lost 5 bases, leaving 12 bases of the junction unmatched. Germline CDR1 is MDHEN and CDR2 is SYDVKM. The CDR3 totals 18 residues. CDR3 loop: CASSGRTSGADPYNEQFF. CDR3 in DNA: TGTGCCAGCAGTGGTCGGACTAGCGGGGCCGACCCTTACAATGAGCAGTTCTTC.

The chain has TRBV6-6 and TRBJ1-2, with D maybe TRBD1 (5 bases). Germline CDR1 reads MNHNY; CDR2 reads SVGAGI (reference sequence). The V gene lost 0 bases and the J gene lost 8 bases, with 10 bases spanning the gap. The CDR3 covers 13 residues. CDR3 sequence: CASSYSGGDGYTF. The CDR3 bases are TGTGCCAGCAGTTACTCGGGAGGGGACGGCTACACCTTC.

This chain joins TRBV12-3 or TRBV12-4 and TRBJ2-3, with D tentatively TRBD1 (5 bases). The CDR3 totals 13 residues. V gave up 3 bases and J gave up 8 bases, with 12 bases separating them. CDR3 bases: TGTGCCAGCAGTTTCTCTGGGGCAGGTACGCAGTATTTT. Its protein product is CASSFSGAGTQYF.

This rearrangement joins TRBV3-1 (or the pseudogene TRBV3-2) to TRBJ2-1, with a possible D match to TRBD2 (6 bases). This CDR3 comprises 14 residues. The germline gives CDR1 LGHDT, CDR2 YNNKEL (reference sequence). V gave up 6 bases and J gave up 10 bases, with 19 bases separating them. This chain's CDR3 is CASSRGTSLSEQFF. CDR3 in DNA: TGTGCCAGCAGTCGCGGGACTTCCCTTTCGGAGCAGTTCTTC.

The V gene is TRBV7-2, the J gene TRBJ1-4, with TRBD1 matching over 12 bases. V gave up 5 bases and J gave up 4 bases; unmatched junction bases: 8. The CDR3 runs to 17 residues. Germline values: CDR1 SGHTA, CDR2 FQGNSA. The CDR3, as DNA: TGTGCCAGCAGCCCCGGGACAGGGGGCGTCGGTAATGAAAAACTGTTTTTT. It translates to CASSPGTGGVGNEKLFF.

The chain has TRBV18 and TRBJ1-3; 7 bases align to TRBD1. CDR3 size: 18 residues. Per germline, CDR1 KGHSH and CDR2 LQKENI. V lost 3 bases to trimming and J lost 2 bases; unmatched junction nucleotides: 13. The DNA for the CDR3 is TGTGCCAGCTCACCGGCAGCGCGAGGGGGCTATGCTGGAAACACCATATATTTT. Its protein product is CASSPAARGGYAGNTIYF.

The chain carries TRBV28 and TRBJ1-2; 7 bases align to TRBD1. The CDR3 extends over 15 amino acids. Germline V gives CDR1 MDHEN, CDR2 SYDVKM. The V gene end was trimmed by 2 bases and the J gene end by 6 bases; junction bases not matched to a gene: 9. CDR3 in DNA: TGTGCCAGCAGTTTAGGGACAGTGGAGTGGGATGGCTACACCTTC. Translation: CASSLGTVEWDGYTF.

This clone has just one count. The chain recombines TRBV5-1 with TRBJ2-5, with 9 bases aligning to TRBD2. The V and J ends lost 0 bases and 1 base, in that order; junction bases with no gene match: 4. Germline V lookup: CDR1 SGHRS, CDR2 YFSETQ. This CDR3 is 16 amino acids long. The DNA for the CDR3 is TGCGCCAGCAGCTTGGTAGTTAGCGGGGGCCAAGAGACCCAGTACTTC. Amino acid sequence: CASSLVVSGGQETQYF.

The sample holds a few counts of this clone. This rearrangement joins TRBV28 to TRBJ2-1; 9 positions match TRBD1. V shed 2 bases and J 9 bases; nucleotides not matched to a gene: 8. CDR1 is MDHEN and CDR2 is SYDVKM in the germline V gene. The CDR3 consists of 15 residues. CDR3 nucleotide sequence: TGTGCCAGCAGTTTACCCGGACAGGGGTGGAGTGAGCAGTTCTTC. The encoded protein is CASSLPGQGWSEQFF. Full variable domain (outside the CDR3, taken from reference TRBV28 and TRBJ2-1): DVKVTQSSRYLVKRTGEKVFLECVQDMDHENMFWYRQDPGLGLRLIYFSYDVKMKEKGDIPEGYSVSREKKERFSLILESASTNQTSMYLCASSLPGQGWSEQFFGPGTRLTVL.

DNA for the CDR3: TGTGCCAGAAGACCCGGGGGTCCCTACGAGCAGTACGTC. Its translation is CARRPGGPYEQYV. The chain recombines TRBV7-5 with TRBJ2-7; TRBD2, as called in the table, went unchecked against the DNA. TRBV7-5 is designated a pseudogene. This CDR3 is built from 13 residues.

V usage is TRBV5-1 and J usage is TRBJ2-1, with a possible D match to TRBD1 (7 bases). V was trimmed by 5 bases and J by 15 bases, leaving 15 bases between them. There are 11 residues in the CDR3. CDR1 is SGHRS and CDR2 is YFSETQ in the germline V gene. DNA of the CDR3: TGCGCCAGCAGGGGGGGAACAGGGGCGTTCTTC. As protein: CASRGGTGAFF.